This T cell receptor (beta chain) is from a study of T cell repertoires in cytomegalovirus infection. Overall study context: Both CMV infection and a matching HLA type were indicated by public TCR beta signatures.

This clonotype was seen more than once but under ten times. Each CDR3 protein is one row after TCRdb ran MiXCR on the reads. The sample holds fewer than 200,000 distinct CDR3 sequences, 13% to 15% seen once. The receptor comes from a human donor in good health (CMV status not recorded). Some clones in this sample may be carry-over from other donors' samples. The sequencing sample was made of PBMCs.

The CDR3 here is CASSLTGSGNEQFF. In DNA form, the CDR3 reads TGTGCCAGCAGCTTAACAGGGTCGGGCAATGAGCAGTTCTTC. The rearrangement uses TRBV11-1 and TRBJ2-1; D perhaps matches TRBD1 (6 bases). The V gene's germline CDR1 is SGHAT and CDR2 FQDESV (reference sequence). The CDR3 covers 14 residues. Trimming took 2 bases from V and 6 from J, leaving 11 bases between them.